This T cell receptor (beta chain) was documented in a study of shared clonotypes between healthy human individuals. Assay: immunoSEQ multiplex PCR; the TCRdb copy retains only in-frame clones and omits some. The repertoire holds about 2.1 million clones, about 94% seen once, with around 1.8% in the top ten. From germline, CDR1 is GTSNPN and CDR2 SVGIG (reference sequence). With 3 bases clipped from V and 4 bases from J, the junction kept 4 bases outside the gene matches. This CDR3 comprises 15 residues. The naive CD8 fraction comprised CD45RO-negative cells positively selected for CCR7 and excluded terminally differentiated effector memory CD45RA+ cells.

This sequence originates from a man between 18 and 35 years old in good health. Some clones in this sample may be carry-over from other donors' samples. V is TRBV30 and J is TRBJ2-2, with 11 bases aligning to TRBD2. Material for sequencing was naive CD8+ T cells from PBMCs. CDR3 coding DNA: TGTGCCTGGAGGGCCCTAGCGGGAGGCACCGGGGAGCTGTTTTTT. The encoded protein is CAWRALAGGTGELFF. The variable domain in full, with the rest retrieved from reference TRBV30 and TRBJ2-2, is SQTIHQWPATLVQPVGSPLSLECTVEGTSNPNLYWYRQAAGRGLQLLFYSVGIGQISSEVPQNLSASRPQDRQFILSSKKLLLSDSGFYLCAWRALAGGTGELFFGEGSRLTVL.